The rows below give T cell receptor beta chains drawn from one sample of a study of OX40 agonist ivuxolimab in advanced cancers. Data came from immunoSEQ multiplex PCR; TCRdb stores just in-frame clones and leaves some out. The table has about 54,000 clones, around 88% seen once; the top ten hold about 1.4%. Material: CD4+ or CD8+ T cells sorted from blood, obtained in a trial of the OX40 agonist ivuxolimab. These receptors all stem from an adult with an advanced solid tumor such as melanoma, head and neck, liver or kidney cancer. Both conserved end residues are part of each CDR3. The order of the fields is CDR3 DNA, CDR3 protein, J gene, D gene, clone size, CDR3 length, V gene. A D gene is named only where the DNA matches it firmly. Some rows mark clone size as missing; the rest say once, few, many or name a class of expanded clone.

DNA: TGTGCCAGCAGCTTAAGGTCACAGGGCATTTGGAATGAGCAGTTCTTC; CDR3: CASSLRSQGIWNEQFF; J: TRBJ2-1; D: .; size: .; length: 16; V: TRBV7-9
DNA: TGTGCCAGCAGCCCTCGACAGGGAAATCAGCCCCAGCATTTT; CDR3: CASSPRQGNQPQHF; J: TRBJ1-5; D: TRBD1; size: .; length: 14; V: TRBV7-9
DNA: TGCGCCAGCAGCTCTGACTCGAGCTCTGGAAACACCATATATTTT; CDR3: CASSSDSSSGNTIYF; J: TRBJ1-3; D: .; size: .; length: 15; V: TRBV5-1
DNA: TGCGCCAGCAGCTTGGGGTCAGGGGGCGAGAGCACTGAAGCTTTCTTT; CDR3: CASSLGSGGESTEAFF; J: TRBJ1-1; D: TRBD1; size: .; length: 16; V: TRBV5-1
DNA: TGTGCCAGCATCCCAAGGGGGGCGGGCACTGAAGCTTTCTTT; CDR3: CASIPRGAGTEAFF; J: TRBJ1-1; D: .; size: .; length: 14; V: TRBV6-5
DNA: TGTGCCAGCAGAGGGACAACTAACTATGGCTACACCTTC; CDR3: CASRGTTNYGYTF; J: TRBJ1-2; D: .; size: .; length: 13; V: TRBV6-5
DNA: TGTGCCAGCCGGAATTGGGGGCGCGGGACTTTCAACGAGCAGTACTTC; CDR3: CASRNWGRGTFNEQYF; J: TRBJ2-7; D: .; size: .; length: 16; V: TRBV11-2
DNA: TGTGCCACCAGCAGACCCTGGGACGCCGCGGAGCAGTTCTTC; CDR3: CATSRPWDAAEQFF; J: TRBJ2-1; D: .; size: .; length: 14; V: TRBV15
DNA: TGCGCCAGCAGCTTGGAAGGGGACGAGCAGTACTTC; CDR3: CASSLEGDEQYF; J: TRBJ2-7; D: .; size: .; length: 12; V: TRBV5-1
DNA: TGTGCCAGTGGTGGGACCAGCTATAATTCACCCCTCCACTTT; CDR3: CASGGTSYNSPLHF; J: TRBJ1-6; D: .; size: once; length: 14; V: TRBV19
DNA: TGTGCCAGCAGCCCTTGGACAGCTGTTGGCTACACCTTC; CDR3: CASSPWTAVGYTF; J: TRBJ1-2; D: .; size: few; length: 13; V: TRBV11-2
DNA: TGCGCCAGCAGTCAGGGGGACAGGAGGAGCGGAGAGACCCAGTACTTC; CDR3: CASSQGDRRSGETQYF; J: TRBJ2-5; D: TRBD1; size: .; length: 16; V: TRBV23-1
DNA: TGTCCTCTCTGGGTCCTTAATGAAAAACTGTTTTTT; CDR3: CPLWVLNEKLFF; J: TRBJ1-4; D: .; size: few; length: 12; V: TRBV6-7
DNA: TGTGCCAGCACCCGACAGGGTGAGACCGGGGAGCTGTTTTTT; CDR3: CASTRQGETGELFF; J: TRBJ2-2; D: TRBD1; size: .; length: 14; V: TRBV5-4
DNA: TGTGCCAGCAGTTTGACAGGGATGAGCAATCAGCCCCAGCATTTT; CDR3: CASSLTGMSNQPQHF; J: TRBJ1-5; D: TRBD1; size: once; length: 15; V: TRBV6-6
DNA: TGTGCCAGCAGCTGGACAGGGGGCCGGACCTACGAGCAGTACTTC; CDR3: CASSWTGGRTYEQYF; J: TRBJ2-7; D: TRBD1; size: .; length: 15; V: TRBV5-6
DNA: TGTGCCAGCAAGAATCGGGGGGGCACAGATACGCAGTATTTT; CDR3: CASKNRGGTDTQYF; J: TRBJ2-3; D: TRBD2; size: .; length: 14; V: TRBV7-8